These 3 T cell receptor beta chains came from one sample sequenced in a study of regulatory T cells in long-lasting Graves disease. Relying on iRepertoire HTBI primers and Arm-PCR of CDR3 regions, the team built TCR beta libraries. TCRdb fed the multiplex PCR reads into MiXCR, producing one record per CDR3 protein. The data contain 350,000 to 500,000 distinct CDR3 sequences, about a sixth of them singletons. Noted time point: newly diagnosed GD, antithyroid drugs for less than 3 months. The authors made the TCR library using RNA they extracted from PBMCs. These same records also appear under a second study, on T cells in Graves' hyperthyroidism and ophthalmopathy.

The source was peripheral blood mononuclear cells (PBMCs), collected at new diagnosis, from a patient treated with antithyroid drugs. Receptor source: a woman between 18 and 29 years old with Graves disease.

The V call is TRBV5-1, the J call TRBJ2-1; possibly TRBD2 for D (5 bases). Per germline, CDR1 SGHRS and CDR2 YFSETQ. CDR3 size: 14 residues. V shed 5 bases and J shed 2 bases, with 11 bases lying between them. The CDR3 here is CASRWSGPYNEQFF. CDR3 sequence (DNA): TGCGCCAGCAGGTGGAGCGGCCCCTACAATGAGCAGTTCTTC.

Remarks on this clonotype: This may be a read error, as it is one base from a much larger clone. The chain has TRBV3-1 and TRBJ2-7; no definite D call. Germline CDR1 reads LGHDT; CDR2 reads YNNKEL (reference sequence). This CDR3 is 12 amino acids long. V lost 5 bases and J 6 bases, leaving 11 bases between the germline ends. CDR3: CASSDRLREQYF. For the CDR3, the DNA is TGTGCCAGCAGCGATAGACTCCGCGAGCAGTACTTC.

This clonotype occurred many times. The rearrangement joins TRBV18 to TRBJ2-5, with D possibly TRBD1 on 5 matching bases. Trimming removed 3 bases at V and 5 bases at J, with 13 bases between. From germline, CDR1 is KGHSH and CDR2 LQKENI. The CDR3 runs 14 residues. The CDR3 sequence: CASSPFRSGETQYF. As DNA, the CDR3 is TGTGCCAGCTCACCGTTTCGGTCAGGGGAGACCCAGTACTTC.